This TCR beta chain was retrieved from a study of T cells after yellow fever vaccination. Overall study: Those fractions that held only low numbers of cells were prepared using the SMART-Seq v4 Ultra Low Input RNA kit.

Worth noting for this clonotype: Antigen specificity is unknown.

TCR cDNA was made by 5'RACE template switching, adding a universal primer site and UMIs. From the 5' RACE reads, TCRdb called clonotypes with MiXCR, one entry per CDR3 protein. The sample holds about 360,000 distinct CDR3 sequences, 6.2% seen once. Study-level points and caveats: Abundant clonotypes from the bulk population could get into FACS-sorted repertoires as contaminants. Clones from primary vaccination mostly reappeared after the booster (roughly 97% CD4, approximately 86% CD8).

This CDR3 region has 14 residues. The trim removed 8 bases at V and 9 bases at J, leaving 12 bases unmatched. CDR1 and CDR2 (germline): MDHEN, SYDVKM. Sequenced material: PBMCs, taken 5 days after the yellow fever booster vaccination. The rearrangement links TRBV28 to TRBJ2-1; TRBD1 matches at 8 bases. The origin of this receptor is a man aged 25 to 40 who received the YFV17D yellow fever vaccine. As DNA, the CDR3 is TGTGCCAGCGATAGGGACAGGCATGGAATTGAGCAGTTCTTC. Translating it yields CASDRDRHGIEQFF.